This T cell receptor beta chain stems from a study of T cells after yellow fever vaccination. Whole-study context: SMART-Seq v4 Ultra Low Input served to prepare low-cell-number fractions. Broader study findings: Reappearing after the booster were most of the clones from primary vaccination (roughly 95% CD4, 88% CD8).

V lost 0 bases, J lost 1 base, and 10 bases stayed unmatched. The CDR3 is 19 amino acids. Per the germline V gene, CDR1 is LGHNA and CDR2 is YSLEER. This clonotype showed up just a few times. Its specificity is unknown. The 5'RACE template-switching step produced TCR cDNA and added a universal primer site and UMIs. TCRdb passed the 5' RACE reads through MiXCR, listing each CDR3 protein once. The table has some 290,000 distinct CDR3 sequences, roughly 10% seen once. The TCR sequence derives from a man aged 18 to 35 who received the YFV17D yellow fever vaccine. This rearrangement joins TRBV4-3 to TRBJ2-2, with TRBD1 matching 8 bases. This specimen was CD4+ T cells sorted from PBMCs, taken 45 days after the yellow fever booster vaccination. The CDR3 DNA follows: TGCGCCAGCAGCCAAGATCCGATAACCGGGACAGGGAACACCGGGGAGCTGTTTTTT. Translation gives CASSQDPITGTGNTGELFF.